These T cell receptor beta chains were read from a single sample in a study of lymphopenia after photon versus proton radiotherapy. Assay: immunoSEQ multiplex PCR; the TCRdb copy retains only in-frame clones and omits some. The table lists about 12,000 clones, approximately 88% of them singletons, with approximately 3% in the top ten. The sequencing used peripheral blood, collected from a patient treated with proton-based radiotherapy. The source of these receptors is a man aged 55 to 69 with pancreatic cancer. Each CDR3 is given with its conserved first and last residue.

CAWSVYQGAVWRELFF,TRBJ2-2,TRBV30
CASSDSYTDTQYF,TRBJ2-3,TRBV2
CASSSEYKKVLEGFYEQYF,TRBJ2-7,TRBV13
CASSVDPGGRDIVYEQYF,TRBJ2-7,TRBV9
CASSRERQPQHF,TRBJ1-5,TRBV7-9
CASSLGSTTDTQYF,TRBJ2-3,TRBV5-4
CASSYSGLAGVYNEQFF,TRBJ2-1,TRBV2
CAWSEMDDYEQYF,TRBJ2-7,TRBV30
CASSKGGSSYEQYF,TRBJ2-7,TRBV21-1
CASSLAGPGETQYF,TRBJ2-5,TRBV7-2
CASKHVGTGKNTF,TRBJ1-2,TRBV5-6
CAWSAGGHVSAEQYF,TRBJ2-7,TRBV30
CASSLAGTGAGYEQYF,TRBJ2-7,TRBV5-1
CASSPSASGRPGELFF,TRBJ2-2,TRBV5-1
CASSPYGGGGEKLFF,TRBJ1-4,TRBV4-3
CASSPGPQGAGELFF,TRBJ2-2,TRBV6-4
CASSPKIRTGDGYTF,TRBJ1-2,TRBV7-9
CASSDAGYGYGYTF,TRBJ1-2,TRBV2
CASSIGSPRPGELFF,TRBJ2-2,TRBV7-8
CASSVRSQPQHF,TRBJ1-5,TRBV2
CSGAEGEKLFF,TRBJ1-4,TRBV20-1
CATLSGMNTEAFF,TRBJ1-1,TRBV25-1
CASSRASGTDTQYF,TRBJ2-3,TRBV7-2
CAIRDTGRNEQFF,TRBJ2-1,TRBV10-3
CASSWETLGNIQYF,TRBJ2-4,TRBV28
CASSTADRGHQPQHF,TRBJ1-5,TRBV6-6
CASSLTGTYYEQYF,TRBJ2-7,TRBV27
CASSHPGQSNYEQYF,TRBJ2-7,TRBV14
CASSLGQGTQPQHF,TRBJ1-5,TRBV27
CAWSVLGARDTQYF,TRBJ2-3,TRBV30
CASSFANTGELFF,TRBJ2-2,TRBV7-9
CASSLVSGFNHNEQFF,TRBJ2-1,TRBV27
CSVFLITDTQYF,TRBJ2-3,TRBV29-1
CASSLGANTGELFF,TRBJ2-2,TRBV7-6
CASSQEPADEQFF,TRBJ2-1,TRBV4-2
CASSFGGNGYEQYF,TRBJ2-7,TRBV5-1
CASGISGGYNEQFF,TRBJ2-1,TRBV7-2
CASTSGTGSYGDTQYF,TRBJ2-3,TRBV5-4
CASSQGTGWGQYEQYF,TRBJ2-7,TRBV5-1
CAIRTGVGNSPLHF,TRBJ1-6,TRBV10-3
CASSPEGFQETQYF,TRBJ2-5,TRBV18